The 25 T cell receptor beta chains in this list originate from one sample, sequenced in a study of identical twins. TCRdb analysed the 5' RACE reads with MiXCR anew, one entry per CDR3 protein. Among about 530,000 distinct CDR3 sequences listed, roughly 15% were seen once. These data also featured in a second study, about yellow fever vaccine responses in identical twins.

Sequencing was carried out using CD4+ T cells sorted from blood. These receptors came from a woman aged 18-35 years in good health.

This chain uses TRBV20-1 with TRBJ2-3; D is perhaps TRBD1 (6 bases). CDR1 and CDR2 from the germline V gene are DFQATT and SNEGSKA (reference sequence). This CDR3 has 18 residues. Deletions cut 3 bases from V and 4 bases from J, with 26 bases between. Written as DNA, the CDR3 is TGCAGTGCTAGCGCCACTCCCCGTGGGGGCCCAAGAGCAGATACGCAGTATTTT. Its translation: CSASATPRGGPRADTQYF.

The table lists this clonotype with a few counts. This CDR3 reads CSASGQGYEQYV. The CDR3 bases are TGCAGTGCTAGTGGCCAGGGGTACGAGCAGTACGTC. The genes are TRBV20-1 and TRBJ2-7; D might be TRBD1 (6 bases). Germline V gene lookup returns CDR1 DFQATT and CDR2 SNEGSKA (reference sequence). The CDR3 is made up of 12 amino acids. V was shortened by 3 bases and J by 4 bases, with 10 bases between the two germline ends.

The gene calls are TRBV20-1 and TRBJ2-1, with 8 positions matching TRBD2. Trimming took 4 bases from V and 1 from J; bases not matched to a gene: 3. The CDR3 is made up of 14 amino acids. Germline CDR1 is DFQATT and CDR2 is SNEGSKA (reference sequence). The CDR3: CSANQRESYNEQFF. The CDR3 DNA sequence: TGCAGTGCTAACCAGCGGGAGTCCTACAATGAGCAGTTCTTC.

J is TRBJ2-1 and V is TRBV9; possibly TRBD2 for D (5 bases). The CDR3 runs to 14 residues. CDR1 is SGDLS and CDR2 is YYNGEE in the germline V gene. Between the trimmed V and J ends, which lost 0 bases and 6 bases, there was a span of 10 bases. The CDR3 coding sequence is TGTGCCAGCAGCGTAGTTCCGGGAATCAATGAGCAGTTCTTC. Protein product: CASSVVPGINEQFF.

The sample holds many counts of this clonotype. V usage is TRBV12-3 or TRBV12-4 and J usage is TRBJ2-1; the D gene is possibly TRBD2 (6 bases). This CDR3 comprises 16 residues. V shed 4 bases and J shed 0 bases, with 13 bases lying between them. DNA for the CDR3: TGTGCCAGCAGTTCTGTAGCGGTAATCTCCTACAATGAGCAGTTCTTC. This encodes CASSSVAVISYNEQFF.

This chain uses TRBV9 with TRBJ2-1, with D tentatively TRBD2 (6 bases). This CDR3 comprises 15 residues. Looked up from germline, CDR1 is SGDLS and CDR2 is YYNGEE. Trimming pared 0 bases from V and 4 bases from J, leaving 11 bases between. CDR3 nucleotide sequence: TGTGCCAGCAGCGTAGATAGCGGAATTTACAATGAGCAGTTCTTC. Translating gives CASSVDSGIYNEQFF.

This clonotype appeared a few times. The chain has TRBV9 and TRBJ2-1, with D possibly TRBD2 on 7 matching bases. Per germline, CDR1 SGDLS and CDR2 YYNGEE. Trimming took 5 bases from V and 6 from J, leaving 15 bases between them. This CDR3 is 14 amino acids long. In nucleotides, the CDR3 is TGTGCCAGCAGTCCCGGGGGGCAGGGCAATGAGCAGTTCTTC. Its translation is CASSPGGQGNEQFF.

The chain employs TRBV5-1 and TRBJ2-3; TRBD1 agrees at 9 bases. Per germline, CDR1 SGHRS and CDR2 YFSETQ. With V trimmed by 0 bases and J by 2 bases, 7 bases remained unmatched. The CDR3 consists of 17 residues. CDR3 region: CASSLDPGQGFTDTQYF. CDR3 DNA sequence: TGCGCCAGCAGCTTGGACCCCGGACAGGGGTTCACAGATACGCAGTATTTT.

The genes are TRBV2 and TRBJ2-7; 7 positions agree with TRBD2. The V gene's germline CDR1 is SNHLY and CDR2 FYNNEI. V gave up 5 bases and J gave up 2 bases; unmatched junction bases: 12. This CDR3 is 16 amino acids long. CDR3 sequence reads: CASSRGDYLITYEQYF. In nucleotides, the CDR3 is TGTGCCAGCAGTCGGGGGGACTATCTTATTACCTACGAGCAGTACTTC.

V gene TRBV25-1 combines with J gene TRBJ1-4; a weak D match, TRBD1 (5 bases). Germline assignment: CDR1 MGHDK and CDR2 SYGVNS. CDR3 length equals 12 residues. V lost 6 bases, J lost 7 bases, and 9 bases lay in between. CDR3 in DNA: TGTGCCAGCAGGGGGCCTATTGAAAAACTGTTTTTT. This sequence encodes CASRGPIEKLFF.

This clonotype was detected many times. The gene calls are TRBV28 and TRBJ2-5; D is possibly TRBD2 (5 bases). The CDR3 spans 12 residues. V shed 6 bases and J shed 2 bases, with 7 bases lying between them. Germline CDR1 is MDHEN and CDR2 is SYDVKM. The CDR3 loop reads CASRDFQETQYF. The DNA of the CDR3 is TGTGCCAGCAGGGACTTTCAAGAGACCCAGTACTTC.

The gene calls are TRBV4-1 and TRBJ2-5; 7 bases agree with TRBD1. CDR1 is MGHRA and CDR2 is YSYEKL in the germline V gene. Losses at the gene ends were 3 bases for V and 1 base for J; bases not matched to a gene: 5. CDR3 size: 15 residues. CDR3 sequence reads: CASSHPQGVQETQYF. CDR3 nucleotides: TGCGCCAGCAGCCACCCCCAGGGGGTCCAAGAGACCCAGTACTTC.

The gene calls are TRBV12-3 or TRBV12-4 and TRBJ1-4; TRBD1 aligns across 10 bases. CDR3 length: 14 amino acids. Germline trimming cut 3 bases from V and 6 bases from J; bases unmatched to any gene: 1. CDR3 sequence reads: CASSFGTGDEKLFF. The CDR3 DNA sequence: TGTGCCAGCAGTTTTGGGACAGGGGATGAAAAACTGTTTTTT.

The gene calls are TRBV3-1 and TRBJ2-7, with TRBD2 matching 13 bases. J gave up 2 bases and V 5 bases, and 6 bases lay outside the gene matches. The CDR3 sequence is 16 residues long. Germline V lookup: CDR1 LGHDT, CDR2 YNNKEL (reference sequence). In DNA, the CDR3 is TGTGCCAGCAGCGAAGGACTAGCGGGAGCCCCCTACGAGCAGTACTTC. Encoded protein: CASSEGLAGAPYEQYF.

This clonotype was counted between two and nine times. The rearrangement links TRBV12-3 or TRBV12-4 to TRBJ2-1; 12 nucleotides align to TRBD2. The CDR3 runs 14 residues. The V and J ends lost 8 bases and 8 bases, in that order; junction bases with no gene match: 7. CDR3 residues: CASGTSGRFYEQFF. As DNA, the CDR3 is TGTGCCAGCGGAACTAGCGGGAGGTTTTATGAGCAGTTCTTC.

V is TRBV2 and J is TRBJ2-7; possible D gene TRBD2, 6 bases. V lost 6 bases and J 5 bases, leaving 17 bases between the germline ends. The CDR3 runs to 14 residues. CDR1 and CDR2 from the germline V gene are SNHLY and FYNNEI. DNA of the CDR3: TGTGCCAGCAGACAGACCGGGAGTGAGCACGAGCAGTACTTC. This gives the protein CASRQTGSEHEQYF.

Points on this clonotype: At one boundary the junction diverges from the germline segment, which might be a read error. The rearrangement joins TRBV4-2 to TRBJ2-3, with 9 bases matching TRBD2. The germline gives CDR1 LGHNA, CDR2 YNFKEQ. This CDR3 comprises 18 residues. For the CDR3, the DNA is TGTTCCAGCAGCCAAGATTTCCTGGCTAGCGGGGGCACAGATACGCAGTATTTT. Translating gives CSSSQDFLASGGTDTQYF.

The V call is TRBV20-1, the J call TRBJ1-2; D is possibly TRBD1 (5 bases). The CDR3 sequence is 12 residues long. V dropped 3 bases and J dropped 2 bases, with 7 bases sitting between them. Germline V gene lookup returns CDR1 DFQATT and CDR2 SNEGSKA (reference sequence). The CDR3 sequence is CSASAGNYGYTF. In DNA, the CDR3 is TGCAGTGCTAGTGCAGGGAACTATGGCTACACCTTC.

This sequence joins TRBV24-1 and TRBJ2-1, with D perhaps TRBD2 (6 bases). CDR1 and CDR2 (germline): KGHDR, SFDVKD. V was trimmed by 1 base and J by 6 bases, leaving 15 bases between them. CDR3 size: 16 residues. CDR3 residues: CATSDFDGSRGNEQFF. Here the CDR3 DNA reads TGTGCCACCAGTGATTTCGACGGGAGTAGGGGCAATGAGCAGTTCTTC.

This clonotype was observed many times. The chain combines TRBV5-1 with TRBJ2-7; D might be TRBD1 (6 bases). Trimming cost V 2 bases and J 2 bases, with 14 bases left between them. The CDR3 is made up of 15 amino acids. Germline V gives CDR1 SGHRS, CDR2 YFSETQ. CDR3 coding DNA: TGCGCCAGCAGCTTAGGACAGAGGACGACCTACGAGCAGTACTTC. This translates into CASSLGQRTTYEQYF.

The rearrangement joins TRBV5-1 to TRBJ2-2; perhaps TRBD1 as D (5 bases). Germline V gene sequence: CDR1 SGHRS, CDR2 YFSETQ. This CDR3 has 13 amino acids. V lost 2 bases, J lost 6 bases, and 8 bases lay in between. CDR3 in DNA: TGCGCCAGCAGCTTCAGGGTTGCCGGGGAGCTGTTTTTT. It specifies CASSFRVAGELFF.

V gene TRBV15 combines with J gene TRBJ1-2, with 9 bases aligning to TRBD1. Looked up from germline, CDR1 is LNHNV and CDR2 is YYDKDF (reference sequence). The ends lost 8 bases at V and 4 bases at J; junction bases unmatched: 5. The CDR3 has 13 residues. DNA for the CDR3: TGTGCCACCTCCGGGACAGGGCTCTATGGCTACACCTTC. As protein: CATSGTGLYGYTF.

The table lists this clonotype with a few counts. This rearrangement joins TRBV5-1 to TRBJ2-1; 8 bases match TRBD2. This CDR3 contains 15 residues. With 0 bases clipped from V and 5 bases from J, the junction kept 4 bases outside the gene matches. Germline V CDR1 and CDR2: SGHRS, YFSETQ. CDR3 sequence (DNA): TGCGCCAGCAGCTTGGACCAGCGGGGGAACAATGAGCAGTTCTTC. It encodes CASSLDQRGNNEQFF.

Only a few counts were recorded for this clonotype. The chain employs TRBV11-1 and TRBJ2-1, with TRBD2 matching 11 bases. The CDR3 sequence is 19 residues long. CDR1 and CDR2 from the germline V gene are SGHAT and FQDESV (reference sequence). J was trimmed by 0 bases and V by 2 bases; bases with no gene match: 9. The CDR3 DNA follows: TGTGCCAGCAGCTTACGGTCTAGCGGGAGGCCGAGCTCCTACAATGAGCAGTTCTTC. Translated: CASSLRSSGRPSSYNEQFF.

In this sample, this clonotype turned up a few times. This sequence joins TRBV3-1 and TRBJ2-1; 8 bases are shared with TRBD2. Germline V gives CDR1 LGHDT, CDR2 YNNKEL (reference sequence). Trimming took 0 bases from V and 3 from J; bases not matched to a gene: 7. The CDR3 loop spans 17 amino acids. The CDR3 sequence is CASSQDQAGGLYNEQFF. The CDR3 nucleotides read TGTGCCAGCAGCCAAGATCAGGCGGGGGGACTCTACAATGAGCAGTTCTTC.